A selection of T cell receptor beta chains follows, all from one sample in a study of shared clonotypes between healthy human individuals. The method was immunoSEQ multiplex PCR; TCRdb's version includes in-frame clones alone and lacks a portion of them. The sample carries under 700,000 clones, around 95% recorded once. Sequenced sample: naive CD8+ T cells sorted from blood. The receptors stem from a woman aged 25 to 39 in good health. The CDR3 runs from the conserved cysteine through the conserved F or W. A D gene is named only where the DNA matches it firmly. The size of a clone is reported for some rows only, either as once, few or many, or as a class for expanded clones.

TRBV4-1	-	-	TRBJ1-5	TGCGCCAGCAGCCAAGGGCTTTATAGCAATCAGCCCCAGCATTTT	CASSQGLYSNQPQHF
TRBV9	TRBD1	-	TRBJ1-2	TGTGCCAGCAGCGGACTCGACAGGGGGTCTAACTATGGCTACACCTTC	CASSGLDRGSNYGYTF
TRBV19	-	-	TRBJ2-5	TGTGCCAGTAATCCCCAGCCAGGGATGCGGGAGACCCAGTACTTC	CASNPQPGMRETQYF
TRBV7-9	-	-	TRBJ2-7	TGTGCCAGCAGCTCTACGGTCCCCCTGGGGGAGACCATCGTAGAGCAGTACTTC	CASSSTVPLGETIVEQYF
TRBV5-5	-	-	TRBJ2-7	TGTGCCAGCAGCTTAGGGATCTACGAGCAGTACTTC	CASSLGIYEQYF
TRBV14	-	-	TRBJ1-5	TGTGCCAGCAGTTCGGGGGGCCTGGGTCAGCCCCAGCATTTT	CASSSGGLGQPQHF
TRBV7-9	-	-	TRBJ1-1	TGTGCCAGCAGCTTACCGCAGGAGAACACTGAAGCTTTCTTT	CASSLPQENTEAFF
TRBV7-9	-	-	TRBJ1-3	TGTGCCAGCAGCCGCTCTTTGGGCTCTGGAAACACCATATATTTT	CASSRSLGSGNTIYF
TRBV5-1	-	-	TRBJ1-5	TGCGCCAGCAGCTTGGCGTCAGGCGGACAGCCCCAGCATTTT	CASSLASGGQPQHF
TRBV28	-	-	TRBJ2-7	TGTGCCAGCAGTCCAGGGGTAAACTACGAGCAGTACTTC	CASSPGVNYEQYF
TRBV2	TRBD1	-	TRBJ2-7	TGTGCCAGCAGTGGGGGACAGGGGGTCAACGAGCAGTACTTC	CASSGGQGVNEQYF
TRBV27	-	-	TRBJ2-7	TGTGCCAGCAGTCAAGGTCCCACCTACGAGCAGTACTTC	CASSQGPTYEQYF
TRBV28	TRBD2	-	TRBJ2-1	TGTGCCAGCAGTCTAGCGGGGAACAATGAGCAGTTCTTC	CASSLAGNNEQFF
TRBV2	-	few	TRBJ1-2	TGTGCCAGCGACGGTAACTATGGCTACACCTTC	CASDGNYGYTF
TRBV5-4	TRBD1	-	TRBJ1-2	TGTGCCAGCAGCTCCCGGACAGGGCCATTGCTCATCACCTTC	CASSSRTGPLLITF
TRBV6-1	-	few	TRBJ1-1	TGTGCCAGCAGTGAATTGGGAAGGGCTTTCTTT	CASSELGRAFF
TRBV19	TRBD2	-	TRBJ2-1	TGTGCCAGTAGTATAGGGGCGGGAGGCCCGTTCTTC	CASSIGAGGPFF
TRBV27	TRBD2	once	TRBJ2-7	TGTGCCAGCAGTTTGGCGGGGGTCGGCTACGAGCAGTACTTC	CASSLAGVGYEQYF
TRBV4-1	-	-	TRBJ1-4	TGCGCCAGCAGCCAAGATCAGGCCGAAGATAATGAAAAACTGTTTTTT	CASSQDQAEDNEKLFF
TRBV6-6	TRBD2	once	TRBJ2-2	TGTGCCAGCAGTTACTCGCGGGAGGGCACCGGGGAGCTGTTTTTT	CASSYSREGTGELFF
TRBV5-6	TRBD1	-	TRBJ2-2	TGTGCCAGCAGCTTGGCCGGGACAGGGGTTAGGAACACCGGGGAGCTGTTTTTT	CASSLAGTGVRNTGELFF
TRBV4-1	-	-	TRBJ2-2	TGCGCCAGCAGTCCAACCCCCGGGGAGCTGTTTTTT	CASSPTPGELFF
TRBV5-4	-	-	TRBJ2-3	TGTGCCAGCAGCCCCGGGACCCCCGATACGCAGTATTTT	CASSPGTPDTQYF
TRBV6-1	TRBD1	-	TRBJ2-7	TGTGCCAGCAGTGTACACCGGGACAGCTCCTACGAGCAGTACTTC	CASSVHRDSSYEQYF
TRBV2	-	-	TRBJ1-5	TGTGCCAGCAGTGATTGGGTCCCCGGGGGAAGCAATCAGCCCCAGCATTTT	CASSDWVPGGSNQPQHF
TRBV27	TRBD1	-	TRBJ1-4	TGTGCCAGCAAGACAGGGGGCGCTAACGAAAAACTGTTTTTT	CASKTGGANEKLFF
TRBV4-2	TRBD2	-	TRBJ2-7	TGTGCCAGCAGCCTATCAGAGACCGGGACTAGCGGGTACGAGCAGTACTTC	CASSLSETGTSGYEQYF
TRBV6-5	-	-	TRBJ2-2	TGTGCCAGCAGTTACTCGGGCGGGGCGAACACCGGGGAGCTGTTTTTT	CASSYSGGANTGELFF
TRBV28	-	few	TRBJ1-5	TGTGCCAGCAGTTTGATCGGTCAGCCCCAGCATTTT	CASSLIGQPQHF
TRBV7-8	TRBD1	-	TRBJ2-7	TGTGCCAGCAGCTTAGTCCCGGGACAGAACTACGAGCAGTACTTC	CASSLVPGQNYEQYF
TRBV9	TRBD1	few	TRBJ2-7	TGTGCCAGCAGCGTAGGGGACAGCTCCTACGAGCAGTACTTC	CASSVGDSSYEQYF
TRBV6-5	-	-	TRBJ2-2	TGTGCCAGCAGTTACGGGGTAGCCACCGGGGAGCTGTTTTTT	CASSYGVATGELFF
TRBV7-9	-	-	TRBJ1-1	TGTGCCAGCAGCCTAGTCTTACACACTGAAGCTTTCTTT	CASSLVLHTEAFF
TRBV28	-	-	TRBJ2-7	TGTGCCAGCAGTTTTTCTGGCGATACCTACGAGCAGTACTTC	CASSFSGDTYEQYF
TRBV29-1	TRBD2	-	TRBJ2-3	TGCAGCGTTGAAACTAGCGGGTGGGGAGATACGCAGTATTTT	CSVETSGWGDTQYF
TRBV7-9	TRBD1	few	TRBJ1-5	TGTGCCAGCGGCGACAGGGGCCCCAGCAATCAGCCCCAGCATTTT	CASGDRGPSNQPQHF